This TCR beta chain was captured by sequencing in a study of blood T cell repertoires in COVID-19. About the study: In each case, the material was cDNA or gDNA derived from T cells, B-cell-depleted T cells, or PBMCs.

Sequenced by immunoSEQ multiplex PCR; TCRdb stores in-frame clones only, minus some. The repertoire holds around 68,000 clones, with about 81% as singletons. CDR3 length equals 14 residues. This receptor was taken from a human donor in a cohort sampled during active COVID-19. The specimen was peripheral blood. The V gene is TRBV21-1, the J gene TRBJ1-2; the table names TRBD1, a call not compared with the DNA. TRBV21-1 is described as a pseudogene. Written as DNA, the CDR3 is TGTGCCAGCAGCAAGGCAGGGCTATCTTATGGCTACACCTTC. This gives the protein CASSKAGLSYGYTF.